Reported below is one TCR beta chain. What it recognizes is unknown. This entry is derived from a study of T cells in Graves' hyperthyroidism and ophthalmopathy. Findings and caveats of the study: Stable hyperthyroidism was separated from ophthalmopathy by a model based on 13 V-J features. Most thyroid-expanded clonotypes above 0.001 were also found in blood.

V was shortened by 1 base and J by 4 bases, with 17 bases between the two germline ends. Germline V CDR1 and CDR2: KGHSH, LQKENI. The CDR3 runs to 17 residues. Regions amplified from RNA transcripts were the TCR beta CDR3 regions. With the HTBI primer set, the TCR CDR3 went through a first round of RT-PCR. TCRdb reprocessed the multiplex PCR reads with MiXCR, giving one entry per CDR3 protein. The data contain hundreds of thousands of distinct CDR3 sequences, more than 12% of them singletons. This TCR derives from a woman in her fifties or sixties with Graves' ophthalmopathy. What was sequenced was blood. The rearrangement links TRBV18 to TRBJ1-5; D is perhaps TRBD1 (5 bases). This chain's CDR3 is CASSPQEGRGKNQPQHF. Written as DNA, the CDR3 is TGTGCCAGCTCACCACAAGAAGGGAGGGGTAAAAATCAGCCCCAGCATTTT.